The TCR beta chain under discussion was sequenced for a study of OX40 agonist ivuxolimab in advanced cancers. Whole-study context: Ivuxolimab was administered intravenously to patients at 0.01 to 10 mg/kg every 2 weeks. Patients with prior anti-PD-1, anti-PD-L1 or anti-CTLA-4 therapy were eligible; approximately 40% had some. General study results and limits: The study found that CD8+ T cells averaged more expanded clones than CD4+. Specificity for antigen went undetermined in the expanded peripheral T cells.

The CDR3 loop spans 15 amino acids. J lost 5 bases, V lost 2 bases, and 5 bases had no gene match. CDR1 and CDR2 from the germline V gene are SGHNT and YYREEE (reference sequence). Note on this clone: Its matching antigen is unknown.

The repertoire was sequenced with immunoSEQ multiplex PCR; TCRdb's copy has only in-frame clones and lacks some. Found here are around 68,000 clones, about 89% of them singletons; the top ten hold around 1.9%. The TCR was taken from an adult with an advanced solid tumor such as melanoma, head and neck, liver or kidney cancer. Sequenced material: CD4+ or CD8+ T cells sorted from blood, taken in a trial of the OX40 agonist ivuxolimab. This chain connects TRBV5-4 to TRBJ2-2, with 8 positions matching TRBD1. CDR3 protein: CASSFRTGQTGELFF. In DNA form, the CDR3 reads TGTGCCAGCAGCTTTAGGACAGGGCAGACCGGGGAGCTGTTTTTT.